The entry that follows covers one T cell receptor (beta chain) sequence. TCRdb independently ran MiXCR on the 5' RACE reads; one entry per CDR3 protein. Here the sample spans 400,000 to 500,000 distinct CDR3 sequences, more than 20% being singletons. This sample is drawn from a study of T-cell memory formation after mild COVID-19. On the study more broadly: Largely donor-specific TCR clusters were found.

The CDR3 runs 14 residues. V dropped 8 bases and J dropped 7 bases, with 18 bases sitting between them. V and J are TRBV12-3 or TRBV12-4 and TRBJ2-1; D is possibly TRBD1 (5 bases). The sequencing input was PBMCs or a T cell subset sorted from them (not recorded which). This sequence was found in an adult woman who had mild COVID-19 (a few samples of this study predate the infection). Cell type and time point are not known. In DNA, the CDR3 is TGTGCCAGCTGGGCGCAGGGAAGGGGAAATGAGCAGTTCTTC. This translates into CASWAQGRGNEQFF.